The 6 T cell receptor beta chains below were found in one sample sequenced in a study of neurological immune-mediated disorders. Via MiXCR, TCRdb re-called the 5' RACE reads, giving one row per CDR3 protein. The profile shows tens of thousands of distinct CDR3 sequences, roughly a sixth of them singletons. The sequenced sample consisted of PBMCs. The receptor set was obtained from a woman in her 40s in good health.

This clonotype was seen repeatedly, ten times or more. The rearrangement uses TRBV20-1 and TRBJ2-1; D is ambiguous. From germline, CDR1 is DFQATT and CDR2 SNEGSKA (reference sequence). The CDR3 runs 13 residues. The ends were cut back, 1 base at V and 8 bases at J, with 12 bases in the middle. CDR3 DNA sequence: TGCAGTGCTAGAGGGGCCTACAATGATGAGCAGTTCTTC. Amino acids: CSARGAYNDEQFF.

This clonotype appeared many times. CDR3 loop: CSAWPGTDNQPQHF. Here the CDR3 DNA reads TGCAGTGCTTGGCCCGGGACAGACAATCAGCCCCAGCATTTT. This chain joins TRBV20-1 and TRBJ1-5, with 7 bases fitting TRBD1. Looked up from germline, CDR1 is DFQATT and CDR2 is SNEGSKA (reference sequence). CDR3 length: 14 amino acids. V gave up 5 bases and J gave up 3 bases; unmatched junction bases: 7.

This clonotype was seen a few times. The V and J genes are TRBV7-2 and TRBJ2-3; possibly TRBD1 or TRBD2 for D (5 bases each). Germline CDR1 and CDR2: SGHTA and FQGNSA. The CDR3 consists of 14 residues. Trimming stripped 6 bases from V and 3 bases from J, with 13 bases between. The chain's CDR3 is CASSFGGWTDTQYF. CDR3 in DNA: TGTGCCAGCAGTTTTGGGGGATGGACAGATACGCAGTATTTT.

Ten or more counts support this clonotype. The CDR3 loop is CASSRGLIEKLFF. The DNA for the CDR3 is TGTGCCAGCAGCAGGGGGCTCATTGAAAAACTGTTTTTT. The chain is built from TRBV12-3 or TRBV12-4 and TRBJ1-4; TRBD1 aligns across 8 bases. This CDR3 is built from 13 residues. With V trimmed by 6 bases and J by 7 bases, 4 bases remained unmatched.

This clonotype was observed many times. The chain combines TRBV6-1 with TRBJ1-4; TRBD1 matches at 7 bases. V lost 3 bases and J lost 4; bases outside the gene matches: 5. This CDR3 is 15 amino acids long. In germline, CDR1 is MNHNS, CDR2 SASEGT. CDR3: CASSDGTAGNEKLFF. Here the CDR3 DNA reads TGTGCCAGCAGTGACGGGACAGCGGGTAATGAAAAACTGTTTTTT.

This clonotype occurred a few times. The chain couples TRBV9 to TRBJ2-7; 12 positions match TRBD1. Looked up from germline, CDR1 is SGDLS and CDR2 is YYNGEE. V shed 3 bases, J shed 6 bases, and the junction held 4 bases outside the gene matches. The CDR3 consists of 14 residues. The CDR3 DNA sequence: TGTGCCAGCAGCGCGGGACAGGGGGCCTCCGAGCAGTACTTC. Translating it yields CASSAGQGASEQYF.